This T cell receptor (beta chain) was observed in a study of blood T cell repertoires in COVID-19. About the research overall: Whether acute or convalescent, the COVID-19 samples came from the United States, Italy and Spain.

Authors' processing steps: Estimated nucleated cell counts came from reference gene primer amplification. Generated by immunoSEQ multiplex PCR, the TCRdb table keeps only in-frame clones and is missing some. V, J and clone size are taken as reported in that table, and D and trimming were inferred from the DNA itself. The sample records about 160,000 clones, approximately 91% being singletons. Trimming took 5 bases from V and 4 from J; bases not matched to a gene: 14. Germline V lookup: CDR1 SNHLY, CDR2 FYNNEI. This CDR3 is built from 17 residues. The origin of this receptor is a man in his late teens or twenties with acute or convalescent COVID-19. Sequences were obtained from peripheral blood. The gene calls are TRBV2 and TRBJ1-1; 9 bases agree with TRBD1. The chain's CDR3 is CASSKTGGSRFGTEAFF. CDR3 DNA sequence: TGTGCCAGCAGTAAAACAGGGGGCTCTCGGTTTGGCACTGAAGCTTTCTTT. The full variable domain, rest sourced from reference TRBV2 and TRBJ1-1, is EPEVTQTPSHQVTQMGQEVILRCVPISNHLYFYWYRQILGQKVEFLVSFYNNEISEKSEIFDDQFSVERPDGSNFTLKIRSTKLEDSAMYFCASSKTGGSRFGTEAFFGQGTRLTVV.